This note documents a single T cell receptor beta chain sequence. Its specificity is unknown. The data derive from a study of cytomegalovirus exposure and HLA in healthy donors. Study conclusions and caveats: The authors confirmed in vitro that a few CMV-associated chains were specific for CMV antigens. The availability of immune exposure information extended only to CMV serostatus. Earlier results showed most TCR beta V segments being productive about 87% or about 30% of the time.

Trimming took off 2 bases at V and 5 bases at J, with 9 bases between the two ends. CDR3 length: 13 amino acids. CDR1 and CDR2 (germline): SQVTM, ANQGSEA. Primers for the PCR totalled 60 Vbeta and 13 Jbeta. TCRdb's copy holds only in-frame clones and misses some; the assay was immunoSEQ multiplex PCR. This specimen shows about 130,000 clones; the ten leading clones hold 1.5% to 2%. This sequence joins TRBV29-1 and TRBJ1-4; a weak D match, TRBD1 (6 bases). The sample was PBMCs. The TCR originated in a man between 18 and 29 years old in good health and CMV-seronegative. This CDR3 reads CSVERTDNEKLFF. CDR3 sequence (DNA): TGCAGCGTTGAAAGGACAGACAATGAAAAACTGTTTTTT.